This T cell receptor beta chain was sequenced for a study of cytomegalovirus exposure and HLA in healthy donors. This clone was seen just once. Its matching antigen is unknown. Whole-study results and caveats: It emerged from a later analysis that several of the most significant clusters appeared to be linked to common viral pathogens. There were 150 to 200 TCR beta chains listed as cytomegalovirus-associated.

The PCR contained 60 Vbeta and 13 Jbeta primers. Clones were sequenced by immunoSEQ multiplex PCR, and TCRdb holds only the in-frame ones, with some missing. Of about 140,000 clones in the sample, roughly 80% are singletons; the top ten hold 8.8%. From germline, CDR1 is SEHNR and CDR2 FQNEAQ (reference sequence). The CDR3 sequence is 12 residues long. The germline V and J ends were trimmed by 10 bases and 10 bases, with 20 bases remaining between them. The sequencing sample was made of PBMCs. The receptor's source is a woman between 50 and 59 years old in good health and CMV-seropositive. The chain has TRBV7-9 and TRBJ2-7; perhaps TRBD2 as D (5 bases). This CDR3 is CATHGLSMNQYF. The CDR3 bases are TGTGCCACCCACGGACTCTCGATGAATCAGTACTTC.